The T cell receptor (beta chain) described here comes from a study of T cell changes during pregnancy in multiple sclerosis. The assay was immunoSEQ multiplex PCR, and TCRdb's table has in-frame clones only and misses some. The table lists about 59,000 clones, over 90% of them singletons. The CDR3 consists of 14 residues. Germline CDR1 reads MNHEY; CDR2 reads SMNVEV (reference sequence). The ends lost 5 bases at V and 6 bases at J; junction bases unmatched: 3. The receptor was isolated from a female donor with multiple sclerosis, enrolled in a pregnancy study. This specimen was CD8+ T cells from peripheral blood mononuclear cells, taken in the third trimester of pregnancy. V gene TRBV27 combines with J gene TRBJ2-7; 14 nucleotides agree with TRBD2. The CDR3 spells CASSPGTSGGEQYF. CDR3 nucleotide sequence: TGTGCCAGCAGTCCAGGGACTAGCGGGGGCGAGCAGTACTTC.